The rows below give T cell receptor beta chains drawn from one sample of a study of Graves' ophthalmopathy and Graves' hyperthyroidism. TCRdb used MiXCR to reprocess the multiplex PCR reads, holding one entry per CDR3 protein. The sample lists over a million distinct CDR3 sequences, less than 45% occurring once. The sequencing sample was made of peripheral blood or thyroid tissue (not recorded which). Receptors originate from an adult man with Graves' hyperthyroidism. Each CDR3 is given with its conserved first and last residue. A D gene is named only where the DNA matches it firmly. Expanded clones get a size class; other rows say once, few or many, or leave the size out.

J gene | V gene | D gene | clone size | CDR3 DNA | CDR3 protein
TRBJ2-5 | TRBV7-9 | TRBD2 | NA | TGTGCCAGCAGCACCACCGGGACTAGCGGGACGTACCAAGAGACCCAGTACTTC | CASSTTGTSGTYQETQYF
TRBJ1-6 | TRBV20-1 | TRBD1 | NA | TGCAGTGCTAAGGCAGGGGGCGAGGCACCCCTCCACTTT | CSAKAGGEAPLHF
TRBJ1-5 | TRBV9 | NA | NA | TGTGCCAGCAGTCGGGGGGAACAAGAGACCCAGCATTTT | CASSRGEQETQHF
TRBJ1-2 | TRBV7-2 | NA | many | TGTGCCAGCAGCTTAGCGGTGGGGGCGCGTGGCTACACCTTC | CASSLAVGARGYTF
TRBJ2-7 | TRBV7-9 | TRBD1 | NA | TGTGCCAGCAGCGCGGCAGGGGGCTTTACATACGAGCAGTACTTC | CASSAAGGFTYEQYF
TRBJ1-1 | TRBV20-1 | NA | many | TGCAGTGCTGCGGACAGCCTCACTGAAGCTTTCTTT | CSAADSLTEAFF
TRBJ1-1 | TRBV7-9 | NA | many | TGTGCCAGCAGCTTGGGCTCGGCTTTCTTT | CASSLGSAFF
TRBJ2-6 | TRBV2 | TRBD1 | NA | TGTGCCAGCAGTTTAGAGGGACAGGGTTTCTCTGGGGCCAACGTCCTGACTTTC | CASSLEGQGFSGANVLTF
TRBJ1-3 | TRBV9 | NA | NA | TGTGCCAGCAGCCCGGAATGGGGGCAACAAGGCAACACCATATATTTT | CASSPEWGQQGNTIYF
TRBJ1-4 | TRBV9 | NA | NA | TGTGCCAGCAGCGTAGGTCCCGCCCGTGAAAAACTGTTTTTT | CASSVGPAREKLFF
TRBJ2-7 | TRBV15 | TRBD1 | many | TGTGCCACCAGCAGAGGTTTCGCCGGACAGGGGTTCTACGAGCAGTACTTC | CATSRGFAGQGFYEQYF
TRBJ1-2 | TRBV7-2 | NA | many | TGTGCCAGCAGCTTAGTCAAGGCCCACGGGGACGGCTACACCTTC | CASSLVKAHGDGYTF
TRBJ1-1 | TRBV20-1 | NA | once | TGCAGTGCTCTTCGGGACATATCAATGAGGTGGAACACTGAAGCTTTCTTT | CSALRDISMRWNTEAFF
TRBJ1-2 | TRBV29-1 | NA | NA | TGCAGCGTGAGGGGTCAGACCACTAACTATGGCTACACCTTC | CSVRGQTTNYGYTF
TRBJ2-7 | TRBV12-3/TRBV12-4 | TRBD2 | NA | TGTGCCGGCAGTCCAAGGGGACTAGCGGTCTCCTACGAGCAGTACTTC | CAGSPRGLAVSYEQYF
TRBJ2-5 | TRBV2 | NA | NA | TGTGCCAGCAGTTACGGGGGCAGAAGTCCGCTCAGCCTAAAAGAGACCCAGTACTTC | CASSYGGRSPLSLKETQYF
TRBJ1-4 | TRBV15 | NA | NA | TGTGCCACCAGCAGATGGGGGGGCGCAACTAATGAAAAACTGTTTTTT | CATSRWGGATNEKLFF
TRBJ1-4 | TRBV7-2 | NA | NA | TGTGCCAGCAGCCACCTACGGGGCTCTAATGAAAAACTGTTTTTT | CASSHLRGSNEKLFF
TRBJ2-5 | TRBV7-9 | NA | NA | TGTGCCAGCAGCACCGAACGGCCCGGGCAGGGAGGTTTC | CASSTERPGQGGF
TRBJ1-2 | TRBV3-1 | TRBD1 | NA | TGTGCCAGCAGCCAGGGGACAGGGGGACTTTACGGCTACACCTTC | CASSQGTGGLYGYTF
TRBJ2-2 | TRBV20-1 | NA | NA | TGCAGTGCTACAAAATCCCCGGCTAGCGAGGGGACCAACACCGGGGAGCTGTTTTTT | CSATKSPASEGTNTGELFF
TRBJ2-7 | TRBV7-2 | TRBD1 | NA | TGTGCCAGCAGCCAAAGCCGGGACAGTTCCTACGAGCAGTACTTC | CASSQSRDSSYEQYF
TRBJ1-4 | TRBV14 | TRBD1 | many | TGTGCCAGCAGCCAAGCAGGGGGATTTAATGAAAAACTGTTTTTT | CASSQAGGFNEKLFF
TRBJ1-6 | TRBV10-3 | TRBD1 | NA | TGTGCCATCAGTGGATCGACAGGGGGGTCACCCCTCCACTTT | CAISGSTGGSPLHF
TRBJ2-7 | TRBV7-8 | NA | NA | TGTGCCAGCAGCCTGGAGCGATTCGGGACACCCGATAAACCTTACGAGCAGTACTTC | CASSLERFGTPDKPYEQYF
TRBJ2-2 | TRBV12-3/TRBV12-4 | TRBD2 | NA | TGTGCCAGCGCCGGGAGGGAGAGCACCGGGGAGCTGTTTTTT | CASAGRESTGELFF
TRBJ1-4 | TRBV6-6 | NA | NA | TGTGCCAGCAGTTCCGAGGTGGGGGAGAGGAGAGAAAAACTGTTTTTT | CASSSEVGERREKLFF
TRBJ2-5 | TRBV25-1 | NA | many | TGTGCCAGCAGTGATGGACAGGGGGGACTAGCGGAAGAGACCCAGTACTTC | CASSDGQGGLAEETQYF
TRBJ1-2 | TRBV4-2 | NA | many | TGTGCCAGCAGCCCTCCTTCTCAAAACTATGGCTACACCTTC | CASSPPSQNYGYTF
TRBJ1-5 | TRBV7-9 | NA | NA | TGTGCCAGCAGCGTTTTGGACCGGCCCAATCAGCCCCAGCATTTT | CASSVLDRPNQPQHF
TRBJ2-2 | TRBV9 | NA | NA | TGTGCCAGCAGCCAAGAAGGCCTCACTCACACCGGGGAGCTGTTTTTT | CASSQEGLTHTGELFF
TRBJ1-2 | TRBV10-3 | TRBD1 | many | TGTGCCATCAGTGGGGGACAGGCTCTATATGGCTACACCTTC | CAISGGQALYGYTF
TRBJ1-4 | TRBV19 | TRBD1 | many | TGTGCCAGTACCAGACAGGGGGGAGCTAATGAAAAACTGTTTTTT | CASTRQGGANEKLFF
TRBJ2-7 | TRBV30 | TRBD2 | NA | TGTGCCTGGACCGGACTAGCTGTTGCCGAGCAGTACTTC | CAWTGLAVAEQYF
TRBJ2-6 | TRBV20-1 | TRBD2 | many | TGCAGTGCTAGACAGTGGCTAGCGGGAGTCTCTGGGGCCAACGTCCTGACTTTC | CSARQWLAGVSGANVLTF
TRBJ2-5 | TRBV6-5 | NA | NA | TGTGCCAGCAGTTTCCGGTGGGGGGAGACCCAGTACTTC | CASSFRWGETQYF
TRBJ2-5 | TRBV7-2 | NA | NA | TGTGCCAGCAGGGGGAGGGGGGTGGAGGAGACCCAGTACTTC | CASRGRGVEETQYF
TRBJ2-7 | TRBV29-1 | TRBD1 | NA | TGCAGCGCCGGGGGCACGGACAGGGGGGGCTACGAGCAGTACTTC | CSAGGTDRGGYEQYF
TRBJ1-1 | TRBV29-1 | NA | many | TGCAGTGTTTCAATGGGGGGAATGAACACTGAAGCTTTCTTT | CSVSMGGMNTEAFF
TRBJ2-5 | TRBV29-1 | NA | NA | TGCAGCGTTTCCGACAGACAAGAGACCCAGTACTTC | CSVSDRQETQYF
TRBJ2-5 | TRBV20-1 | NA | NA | TGCAATGCCGCACACAGGGAAGAGACCCAGTACTTC | CNAAHREETQYF
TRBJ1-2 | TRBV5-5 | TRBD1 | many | TGTGCCAGCAGCTCAACCGGGGACAGGGGGCGATTCGATGGCTACACCTTC | CASSSTGDRGRFDGYTF